Listed here are 15 T cell receptor beta chains from one sample, sequenced in a study of cytomegalovirus exposure and HLA in healthy donors. Assay used: immunoSEQ multiplex PCR; TCRdb lists only in-frame clones, some missing. The table has a few hundred thousand clones, 80% to 90% seen once. Sequencing was carried out using PBMCs. These receptors were collected from a woman in her late teens or twenties in good health and CMV-seronegative.

This sequence joins TRBV2 and TRBJ1-2; a possible D gene is TRBD1 (5 bases). The CDR3 contains 16 residues. In germline, CDR1 is SNHLY, CDR2 FYNNEI. Trimming stripped 6 bases from V and 0 bases from J, with 17 bases between. Here the CDR3 DNA reads TGTGCCAGCAGCTACCCTGACAGCTCAGCTAACTATGGCTACACCTTC. It specifies CASSYPDSSANYGYTF. The variable domain in full, completed from reference TRBV2 and TRBJ1-2, reads EPEVTQTPSHQVTQMGQEVILRCVPISNHLYFYWYRQILGQKVEFLVSFYNNEISEKSEIFDDQFSVERPDGSNFTLKIRSTKLEDSAMYFCASSYPDSSANYGYTFGSGTRLTVV.

This chain links TRBV11-2 with TRBJ1-2, with 11 bases aligning to TRBD1. Unmatched junction bases numbered 11, after V lost 6 bases and J lost 8 bases. The V gene's germline CDR1 is SGHAT and CDR2 FQNNGV. The CDR3 sequence is 15 residues long. CDR3 nucleotides: TGTGCCAGCAGGTCCAACCGGGACAGGGGGACCGGCTACACCTTC. Residues: CASRSNRDRGTGYTF.

V and J are TRBV5-1 and TRBJ2-7, with D possibly being TRBD1 (6 bases). This CDR3 region has 14 residues. Trimming left V 3 bases short and J 2 bases short, with 12 bases between. The V gene's germline CDR1 is SGHRS and CDR2 YFSETQ. CDR3 sequence reads: CASSWTEPTYEQYF. CDR3 sequence (DNA): TGCGCCAGCAGCTGGACAGAACCCACCTACGAGCAGTACTTC.

This chain connects TRBV11-2 to TRBJ2-1; 10 bases are a match to TRBD1. Germline CDR1 reads SGHAT; CDR2 reads FQNNGV. The junction had 4 bases not matched to a gene; V was cut back by 5 bases and J by 3 bases. The CDR3 contains 15 residues. CDR3 residues: CASSPTGGRYNEQFF. The CDR3, as DNA: TGTGCCAGCAGCCCGACAGGGGGCCGCTACAATGAGCAGTTCTTC. Filled out from reference TRBV11-2 and TRBJ2-1, the complete variable domain reads EAGVAQSPRYKIIEKRQSVAFWCNPISGHATLYWYQQILGQGPKLLIQFQNNGVVDDSQLPKDRFSAERLKGVDSTLKIQPAKLEDSAVYLCASSPTGGRYNEQFFGPGTRLTVL.

V is TRBV7-2 and J is TRBJ2-1; D gene ambiguous. CDR1 is SGHTA, CDR2 FQGNSA, per germline. V lost 5 bases and J lost 0, with 11 bases in between. The CDR3 totals 15 residues. The CDR3 spells CASSTDVSSYNEQFF. The CDR3 DNA is TGTGCCAGCAGCACAGACGTAAGCTCCTACAATGAGCAGTTCTTC.

The CDR3 is CASRGTRLHEQYF. The CDR3 DNA follows: TGTGCCAGCAGGGGCACTCGGCTTCATGAGCAGTACTTC. The V and J genes are TRBV25-1 and TRBJ2-7, with D unclear. Between the trimmed V and J ends, which lost 6 bases and 7 bases, there was a span of 16 bases. CDR3 size: 13 residues. Per germline, CDR1 MGHDK and CDR2 SYGVNS.

The V gene is TRBV28, the J gene TRBJ1-6, with a tentative D call TRBD1 (6 bases). In germline, CDR1 is MDHEN, CDR2 SYDVKM. The CDR3 has 16 amino acids. Trimming stripped 2 bases from V and 9 bases from J, with 17 bases between. The CDR3 protein is CASSLGGRGRGSPLHF. The DNA of the CDR3 is TGTGCCAGCAGTTTAGGAGGGCGGGGGCGAGGTTCACCCCTCCACTTT.

The chain has TRBV6-5 and TRBJ1-5; D gene uncertain. In germline, CDR1 is MNHEY, CDR2 SVGAGI. The CDR3 totals 13 residues. V dropped 2 bases and J dropped 6 bases, with 8 bases sitting between them. The CDR3 spells CASSYTTGQPQHF. The CDR3 nucleotides are TGTGCCAGCAGTTACACCACCGGTCAGCCCCAGCATTTT.

The chain has TRBV6-1 and TRBJ2-2; D perhaps matches TRBD1 (6 bases). The CDR3 totals 13 residues. The ends were cut back, 10 bases at V and 4 bases at J, with 13 bases in the middle. Germline V lookup: CDR1 MNHNS, CDR2 SASEGT. The CDR3 DNA reads as TGTGCCACCAGACAGGTCAGCACCGGGGAGCTGTTTTTT. Its translation: CATRQVSTGELFF.

The genes are TRBV28 and TRBJ1-5, with TRBD1 identical over 7 bases. V lost 2 bases and J lost 4; bases outside the gene matches: 8. There are 16 residues in the CDR3. CDR1 and CDR2 (germline): MDHEN, SYDVKM. This CDR3 reads CASSLAGTVYNQPQHF. For the CDR3, the DNA is TGTGCCAGCAGTTTAGCAGGGACAGTTTATAATCAGCCCCAGCATTTT.

This clone has a single count. V gene TRBV28 combines with J gene TRBJ1-2; D is possibly TRBD1 (5 bases). Trimming removed 7 bases from V and 2 bases from J, with 14 bases in between. Germline V gene lookup returns CDR1 MDHEN and CDR2 SYDVKM. The CDR3 spans 14 residues. The CDR3 protein is CASTSGGANYGYTF. The CDR3 DNA reads TGTGCCAGCACTTCAGGAGGGGCGAACTATGGCTACACCTTC.

This clone appeared a few times. This sequence joins TRBV2 and TRBJ1-2; D is unclear. This CDR3 spans 12 amino acids. Deletions cut 10 bases from V and 7 bases from J, with 16 bases between. Germline assignment: CDR1 SNHLY and CDR2 FYNNEI. The CDR3 nucleotides read TGTGCCACCCCCCAGGAGGGTTTTGGCTACACCTTC. It codes for CATPQEGFGYTF.

The rearrangement joins TRBV27 to TRBJ1-2; D is unresolved. Trimming left V 4 bases short and J 2 bases short, with 11 bases between. The CDR3 totals 14 residues. Looked up from germline, CDR1 is MNHEY and CDR2 is SMNVEV (reference sequence). CDR3 nucleotide sequence: TGTGCCAGCAGTTCTTCTTCCCCGAACTATGGCTACACCTTC. Residues: CASSSSSPNYGYTF.

This clone has just a few counts. V usage is TRBV6-5 and J usage is TRBJ2-5; 7 bases agree with TRBD1. The germline CDR1 and CDR2 sequences are MNHEY and SVGAGI. The CDR3 sequence is 14 residues long. V lost 6 bases, J lost 1 base, and 5 bases stayed unmatched. The DNA of the CDR3 is TGTGCCAGCAGCCTGGGACAGTTCCAAGAGACCCAGTACTTC. Translated: CASSLGQFQETQYF.

Details on this clone: Other DNA sequences from this sample encode an identical CDR3 as well. V and J are TRBV11-2 and TRBJ2-7, with D perhaps matching TRBD2 (5 bases). The germline V gene encodes CDR1 SGHAT and CDR2 FQNNGV. The CDR3 covers 14 residues. Trimming pared 1 base from V and 0 bases from J, leaving 7 bases between. CDR3 region: CASSLVGSSYEQYF. The CDR3 nucleotides are TGTGCCAGCAGCTTAGTAGGGAGCTCCTACGAGCAGTACTTC.